This TCR beta chain was documented in a study of breast tumors, draining lymph nodes, adjacent tissues. Notes on the study in general: The lymph node origin of tumor T cells was framed as consistent with a hypothesis, not demonstrated.

This clonotype has ten or more counts. Antigen: not known. TCRdb recomputed calls from the multiplex PCR reads with MiXCR, one row per CDR3 protein. The sample shows 70,000 or so distinct CDR3 sequences, over 40% of them seen only once. Trimming took 5 bases from V and 5 from J, leaving 10 bases between them. The CDR3 has 13 amino acids. The gene calls are TRBV12-3 or TRBV12-4 and TRBJ1-5; D may be TRBD1 (6 bases). Material for sequencing was breast tumor tissue. This sequence was found in a female donor with breast cancer. Some clones in this sample may be carry-over from other donors' samples. CDR3 region: CASSPDRYQPQHF. In DNA, the CDR3 is TGTGCCAGCAGTCCCGACAGGTATCAGCCCCAGCATTTT.